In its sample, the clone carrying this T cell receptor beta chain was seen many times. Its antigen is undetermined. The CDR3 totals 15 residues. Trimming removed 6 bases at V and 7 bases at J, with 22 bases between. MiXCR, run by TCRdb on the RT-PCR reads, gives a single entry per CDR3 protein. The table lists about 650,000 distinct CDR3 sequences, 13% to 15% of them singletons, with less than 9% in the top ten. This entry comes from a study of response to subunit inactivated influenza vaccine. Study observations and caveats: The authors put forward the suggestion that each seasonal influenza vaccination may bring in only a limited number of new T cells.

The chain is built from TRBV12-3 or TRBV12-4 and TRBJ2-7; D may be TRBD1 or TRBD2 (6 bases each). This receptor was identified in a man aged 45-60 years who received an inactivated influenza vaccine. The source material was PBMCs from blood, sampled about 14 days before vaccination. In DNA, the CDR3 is TGTGCCAGCAGGTTAAGGGAGGTTGGGACATCGGAGCAGTACTTC. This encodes CASRLREVGTSEQYF.